A few counts support the clone carrying this T cell receptor (beta chain). Germline trimming cut 8 bases from V and 8 bases from J; bases unmatched to any gene: 23. Germline CDR1 is GTSNPN and CDR2 is SVGIG (reference sequence). The CDR3 extends over 16 amino acids. The data stem from a study of shared clonotypes between healthy human individuals. Sequencing used immunoSEQ multiplex PCR; TCRdb keeps in-frame clones, though not all of them. The sample carries about 960,000 clones, approximately 76% recorded once. From CD4+ cells came CD45RA+ naive and CD45RA-negative memory subsets. This TCR was recovered from a man younger than 35 in good health. V gene TRBV30 combines with J gene TRBJ1-2; 7 nucleotides match TRBD1. The sample consisted of memory CD4+ T cells sorted from blood. As to subset: CD45RA-negative fraction. The CDR3 DNA follows: TGTGCCCGTAACCTTCCCGGAAGGGGGCCAGACTCCGGCTACACCTTC. This encodes CARNLPGRGPDSGYTF. Together with reference TRBV30 and TRBJ1-2, the CDR3 gives the full variable domain: SQTIHQWPATLVQPVGSPLSLECTVEGTSNPNLYWYRQAAGRGLQLLFYSVGIGQISSEVPQNLSASRPQDRQFILSSKKLLLSDSGFYLCARNLPGRGPDSGYTFGSGTRLTVV.